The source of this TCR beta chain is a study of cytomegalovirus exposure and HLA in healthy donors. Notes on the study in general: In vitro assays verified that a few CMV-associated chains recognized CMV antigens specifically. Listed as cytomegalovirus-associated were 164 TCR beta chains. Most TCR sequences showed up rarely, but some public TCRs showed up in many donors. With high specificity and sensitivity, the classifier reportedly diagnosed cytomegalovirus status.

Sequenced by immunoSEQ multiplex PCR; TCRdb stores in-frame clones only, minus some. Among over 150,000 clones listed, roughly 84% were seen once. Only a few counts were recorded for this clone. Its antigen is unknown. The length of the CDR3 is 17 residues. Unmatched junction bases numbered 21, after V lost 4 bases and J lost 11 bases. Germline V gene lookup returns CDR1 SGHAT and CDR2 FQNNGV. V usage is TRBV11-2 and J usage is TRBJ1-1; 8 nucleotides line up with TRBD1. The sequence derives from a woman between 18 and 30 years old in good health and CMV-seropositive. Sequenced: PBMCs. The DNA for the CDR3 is TGTGCCAGCAGCTCCTGGACAGGGAGGGGATCGAATTTATTTGCTTTCTTT. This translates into CASSSWTGRGSNLFAFF.